The 18 T cell receptor beta chains listed next were all sequenced from one sample in a study of cytomegalovirus exposure and HLA in healthy donors. Clones were read by immunoSEQ multiplex PCR, and TCRdb kept only the in-frame ones, dropping some. The sample yields under 350,000 clones, approximately 86% seen once. Sequences were obtained from PBMCs. These receptors came from a woman aged 18-35 years in good health and CMV-seronegative.

Written as DNA, the CDR3 is TGTGCCAGCAGCCCCCTGGGGGGGAATTCACCCCTCCACTTT. It translates to CASSPLGGNSPLHF. V and J are TRBV14 and TRBJ1-6; possible D gene TRBD1, 5 bases. The CDR3 loop spans 14 amino acids. Looked up from germline, CDR1 is SGHDN and CDR2 is FVKESK. Deletions cut 4 bases from V and 7 bases from J, with 11 bases between. The full variable domain, its missing parts supplied by reference TRBV14 and TRBJ1-6, is EAGVTQFPSHSVIEKGQTVTLRCDPISGHDNLYWYRRVMGKEIKFLLHFVKESKQDESGMPNNRFLAERTGGTYSTLKVQPAELEDSGVYFCASSPLGGNSPLHFGNGTRLTVT.

V and J are TRBV28 and TRBJ1-4; 7 bases are shared with TRBD1. The J segment lost 4 bases and the V segment lost 6 bases, leaving 8 bases of the junction unmatched. The CDR3 covers 15 residues. Germline CDR1 MDHEN, CDR2 SYDVKM. Written as DNA, the CDR3 is TGTGCCAGCAGACGCCCAGACAGGGATAATGAAAAACTGTTTTTT. Translation: CASRRPDRDNEKLFF. The entire variable domain, with the rest obtained from reference TRBV28 and TRBJ1-4, is as follows: DVKVTQSSRYLVKRTGEKVFLECVQDMDHENMFWYRQDPGLGLRLIYFSYDVKMKEKGDIPEGYSVSREKKERFSLILESASTNQTSMYLCASRRPDRDNEKLFFGSGTQLSVL.

The CDR3, as DNA: TGCAGCGTTGATTCCCGGGACCTTTCCGGGGGCACTGAAGCTTTCTTT. Encoded protein: CSVDSRDLSGGTEAFF. V usage is TRBV29-1 and J usage is TRBJ1-1; the D gene is possibly TRBD1 (5 bases). The CDR3 covers 16 residues. The germline gives CDR1 SQVTM, CDR2 ANQGSEA. The ends were cut back, 3 bases at V and 4 bases at J, with 21 bases in the middle.

This clone was detected a few times. J is TRBJ1-2 and V is TRBV29-1; D is uncertain. Germline V gene sequence: CDR1 SQVTM, CDR2 ANQGSEA. V was shortened by 6 bases and J by 2 bases, with 7 bases between the two germline ends. The CDR3 extends over 11 amino acids. CDR3: CSVASNYGYTF. The DNA for the CDR3 is TGCAGCGTGGCTTCAAACTATGGCTACACCTTC.

This clone has only a few counts. The chain is built from TRBV7-2 and TRBJ1-5; TRBD1 might be the D (5 bases). The CDR3 extends over 16 amino acids. The germline CDR1 and CDR2 sequences are SGHTA and FQGNSA. The V end was cut by 1 base, the J end by 6 bases, with 16 bases between. CDR3 DNA sequence: TGTGCCAGCAGCTTAGTGGAGACAGTGAGGAGTCAGCCCCAGCATTTT. Translation gives CASSLVETVRSQPQHF. Full variable domain (outside the CDR3, taken from reference TRBV7-2 and TRBJ1-5): GAGVSQSPSNKVTEKGKDVELRCDPISGHTALYWYRQSLGQGLEFLIYFQGNSAPDKSGLPSDRFSAERTGGSVSTLTIQRTQQEDSAVYLCASSLVETVRSQPQHFGDGTRLSIL.

This clone was detected a few times. The rearrangement uses TRBV30 and TRBJ2-7, with D maybe TRBD1 (8 bases). This CDR3 has 13 amino acids. Trimming shortened V by 4 bases and J by 10 bases, and 20 bases separated the two germline ends. Germline assignment: CDR1 GTSNPN and CDR2 SVGIG (reference sequence). The CDR3 sequence is CAWNRGRGLAQYF. The CDR3 DNA reads as TGTGCCTGGAACAGGGGGAGGGGTCTCGCCCAGTACTTC.

This clone was seen only once. V gene TRBV27 combines with J gene TRBJ2-7; 8 bases line up with TRBD1. Per germline, CDR1 MNHEY and CDR2 SMNVEV (reference sequence). Trimming at V came to 2 bases and at J to 4 bases, leaving 4 bases not matched to a gene. The CDR3 consists of 14 residues. CDR3 region: CASSLMQGAYEQYF. As DNA, the CDR3 is TGTGCCAGCAGTTTAATGCAGGGGGCTTACGAGCAGTACTTC.

The chain is built from TRBV7-9 and TRBJ2-7; no firm D call. The CDR3 is 16 residues long. The germline gives CDR1 SEHNR, CDR2 FQNEAQ (reference sequence). V lost 0 bases and J 0 bases, leaving 12 bases between the germline ends. DNA of the CDR3: TGTGCCAGCAGCTTAGCCCACGGTTTGAGCTCCTACGAGCAGTACTTC. As protein: CASSLAHGLSSYEQYF.

The J gene is TRBJ1-1, the V gene TRBV10-3; the match to TRBD1 covers 10 bases. The CDR3 runs to 13 residues. CDR1 ENHRY and CDR2 SYGVKD come from the germline V gene. Trimming at V came to 4 bases and at J to 4 bases, leaving 0 bases not matched to a gene. For the CDR3, the DNA is TGTGCCATCAGTGGGGACAGGGGCACTGAAGCTTTCTTT. As protein: CAISGDRGTEAFF.

This chain connects TRBV10-2 to TRBJ2-7; weak D call: TRBD1 (6 bases). The germline V gene encodes CDR1 WSHSY and CDR2 SAAADI. The CDR3 totals 13 residues. Between the trimmed V and J ends, which lost 7 bases and 2 bases, there was a span of 12 bases. The CDR3 DNA follows: TGCGCCAGCACCGGGACATATACCTACGAGCAGTACTTC. As protein: CASTGTYTYEQYF.

The CDR3 DNA sequence: TGCGCCAGCAGCTTCCCAGCGGGAGCTCTGGCAGATACGCAGTATTTT. Translating gives CASSFPAGALADTQYF. The chain recombines TRBV5-1 with TRBJ2-3, with 8 bases aligning to TRBD2. The germline CDR1 and CDR2 sequences are SGHRS and YFSETQ. V trimming: 2 bases; J trimming: 4 bases; junction bases outside the gene matches: 9. CDR3 length equals 16 residues. Together with reference TRBV5-1 and TRBJ2-3, the CDR3 gives the full variable domain: KAGVTQTPRYLIKTRGQQVTLSCSPISGHRSVSWYQQTPGQGLQFLFEYFSETQRNKGNFPGRFSGRQFSNSRSEMNVSTLELGDSALYLCASSFPAGALADTQYFGPGTRLTVL.

The chain employs TRBV30 and TRBJ1-1, with 9 bases lining up with TRBD1. This CDR3 contains 17 residues. Germline lookup yields CDR1 GTSNPN and CDR2 SVGIG (reference sequence). Losses at the gene ends were 3 bases for V and 1 base for J; bases not matched to a gene: 12. The CDR3, as DNA: TGTGCCTGGAGGGCCGGGACAGGGACCTTTCCGAACACTGAAGCTTTCTTT. Its translation: CAWRAGTGTFPNTEAFF.

V gene TRBV7-9 combines with J gene TRBJ2-2; a possible D gene is TRBD1 (6 bases). Germline V gene lookup returns CDR1 SEHNR and CDR2 FQNEAQ (reference sequence). The CDR3 runs to 15 residues. The germline V and J ends were trimmed by 4 bases and 6 bases, with 15 bases remaining between them. The CDR3 protein is CASSWQGSRAGELFF. The CDR3 bases are TGTGCCAGCAGCTGGCAGGGGTCTCGGGCCGGGGAGCTGTTTTTT.

The genes are TRBV7-2 and TRBJ2-7, with a possible D match to TRBD1 (6 bases). The V end was cut by 3 bases, the J end by 6 bases, with 15 bases between. The germline V gene has CDR1 SGHTA and CDR2 FQGNSA. The CDR3 runs to 14 residues. The CDR3 protein is CASSFGRGDAEQYF. CDR3 nucleotides: TGTGCCAGCAGCTTTGGCAGGGGCGACGCCGAGCAGTACTTC.

V and J are TRBV14 and TRBJ2-3, with D possibly TRBD2 on 6 matching bases. Germline V gene data show CDR1 as SGHDN and CDR2 as FVKESK. Trimming stripped 3 bases from V and 4 bases from J, with 11 bases between. There are 14 residues in the CDR3. The CDR3 coding sequence is TGTGCCAGCAGCCACCGGGACTGGGCAGATACGCAGTATTTT. Amino acid sequence: CASSHRDWADTQYF.

V is TRBV11-2 and J is TRBJ1-4; 8 nucleotides match TRBD1. CDR1 and CDR2 from the germline V gene are SGHAT and FQNNGV. V shed 5 bases, J shed 8 bases, and the junction held 13 bases outside the gene matches. The CDR3 has 16 amino acids. The CDR3 DNA reads TGTGCCAGCAGCGTCCGGGACAGGTCCTTTCGGGAAAAACTGTTTTTT. This gives the protein CASSVRDRSFREKLFF. Combining the CDR3 with reference TRBV11-2 and TRBJ1-4 gives the whole variable domain EAGVAQSPRYKIIEKRQSVAFWCNPISGHATLYWYQQILGQGPKLLIQFQNNGVVDDSQLPKDRFSAERLKGVDSTLKIQPAKLEDSAVYLCASSVRDRSFREKLFFGSGTQLSVL.

V usage is TRBV4-1 and J usage is TRBJ2-3, with 8 nucleotides matching TRBD1. Germline V CDR1 and CDR2: MGHRA, YSYEKL. CDR3 length: 16 amino acids. V gave up 1 base and J gave up 1 base; unmatched junction bases: 4. CDR3 amino acids: CASSQVPGGGTDTQYF. DNA of the CDR3: TGCGCCAGCAGCCAAGTCCCAGGGGGCGGCACAGATACGCAGTATTTT.

The chain joins TRBV6-5 to TRBJ2-1, with D possibly being TRBD2 (5 bases). This CDR3 has 15 residues. V shed 2 bases and J shed 0 bases, with 8 bases lying between them. Germline V lookup: CDR1 MNHEY, CDR2 SVGAGI. The CDR3 reads CASSYTGSSYNEQFF. The CDR3 coding sequence is TGTGCCAGCAGTTACACGGGGAGCTCCTACAATGAGCAGTTCTTC.